This passage covers 14 T cell receptor beta chains from one sample sequenced in a study of metastatic and nonmetastatic thyroid tumors. With MiXCR, TCRdb reprocessed the PCR reads. This sample has some 20,000 clones; under 35% occur once, and the top ten carry 6% to 7%. No treatment had been given to any patient before thyroid surgery. Sequencing was carried out using blood. The receptors originated from a female donor with papillary thyroid cancer or a benign thyroid nodule (not recorded which). Some clones in this sample may be carry-over from other donors' samples.

The table lists this clone with many counts. The rearrangement links TRBV20-1 to TRBJ2-3, with TRBD2 identical over 16 bases. The germline V gene has CDR1 DFQATT and CDR2 SNEGSKA (reference sequence). V shed 2 bases, J shed 4 bases, and the junction held 12 bases outside the gene matches. The CDR3 runs 19 residues. Here the CDR3 reads CSARSLGLAGGPGSDTQYF. CDR3 in DNA: TGCAGTGCTAGAAGCTTGGGACTAGCGGGAGGGCCCGGGTCAGATACGCAGTATTTT.

This clone was seen repeatedly, ten times or more. The rearrangement links TRBV27 to TRBJ1-4; D is undetermined. This CDR3 has 18 amino acids. The germline V and J ends were trimmed by 0 bases and 3 bases, with 17 bases remaining between them. The germline CDR1 and CDR2 sequences are MNHEY and SMNVEV (reference sequence). Here the CDR3 reads CASSLSPAIGNPNEKLFF. The CDR3 region has the DNA TGTGCCAGCAGTTTATCGCCCGCCATTGGGAACCCTAATGAAAAACTGTTTTTT. Drawing the rest from reference TRBV27 and TRBJ1-4, the complete variable domain is EAQVTQNPRYLITVTGKKLTVTCSQNMNHEYMSWYRQDPGLGLRQIYYSMNVEVTDKGDVPEGYKVSRKEKRNFPLILESPSPNQTSLYFCASSLSPAIGNPNEKLFFGSGTQLSVL.

This chain joins TRBV20-1 and TRBJ1-2; TRBD1 is a possible D gene (6 bases). Trimming took off 2 bases at V and 7 bases at J, with 17 bases between the two ends. CDR1 is DFQATT, CDR2 SNEGSKA, per germline (reference sequence). The CDR3 has 14 residues. CDR3 sequence (DNA): TGCAGTGCTAGACAGGACAGCCCTCGTAGTGGCTACACCTTC. It is translated as CSARQDSPRSGYTF.

This clone was observed many times. This rearrangement joins TRBV5-4 to TRBJ1-4, with 7 bases that match TRBD1. The V and J ends lost 0 bases and 4 bases, in that order; junction bases with no gene match: 3. The germline CDR1 and CDR2 sequences are SGHNT and YYREEE (reference sequence). The CDR3 contains 15 residues. The CDR3 is CASSLGQGGNEKLFF. The CDR3 DNA follows: TGTGCCAGCAGCTTGGGACAGGGAGGTAATGAAAAACTGTTTTTT. Based on the CDR3 plus reference TRBV5-4 and TRBJ1-4, the full variable domain is ETGVTQSPTHLIKTRGQQVTLRCSSQSGHNTVSWYQQALGQGPQFIFQYYREEENGRGNFPPRFSGLQFPNYSSELNVNALELDDSALYLCASSLGQGGNEKLFFGSGTQLSVL.

The V gene is TRBV9, the J gene TRBJ1-2, with D perhaps matching TRBD1 (5 bases). The CDR3 has 14 amino acids. Between the trimmed V and J ends, which lost 2 bases and 2 bases, there was a span of 10 bases. Germline CDR1 reads SGDLS; CDR2 reads YYNGEE. Written as DNA, the CDR3 is TGTGCCAGCAGCGTCGGGACGGTAAACTATGGCTACACCTTC. Its protein product is CASSVGTVNYGYTF. Together with reference TRBV9 and TRBJ1-2, the CDR3 gives the full variable domain: DSGVTQTPKHLITATGQRVTLRCSPRSGDLSVYWYQQSLDQGLQFLIQYYNGEERAKGNILERFSAQQFPDLHSELNLSSLELGDSALYFCASSVGTVNYGYTFGSGTRLTVV.

This clone was seen ten or more times. V usage is TRBV27 and J usage is TRBJ1-1; D uncertain. The CDR3 runs 13 residues. Germline V gives CDR1 MNHEY, CDR2 SMNVEV (reference sequence). The V end was cut by 1 base, the J end by 5 bases, with 8 bases between. The CDR3 loop is CASSLYLATEAFF. The CDR3, as DNA: TGTGCCAGCAGTTTATACCTTGCTACTGAAGCTTTCTTT.

This chain links TRBV4-1 with TRBJ2-2, with 9 positions matching TRBD2. J gave up 3 bases and V 0 bases, and 5 bases lay outside the gene matches. CDR1 is MGHRA and CDR2 is YSYEKL in the germline V gene. The CDR3 totals 17 residues. In DNA form, the CDR3 reads TGCGCCAGCAGCCAAGAGGGGACTAGCAGGTACACCGGGGAGCTGTTTTTT. It codes for CASSQEGTSRYTGELFF.

This CDR3 reads CASRGGSYEQYF. The CDR3 nucleotides are TGTGCCAGCAGGGGCGGGAGCTACGAGCAGTACTTC. This chain uses TRBV6-1 with TRBJ2-7; 7 nucleotides align to TRBD2. CDR1 is MNHNS and CDR2 is SASEGT in the germline V gene. The CDR3 is made up of 12 amino acids. With 6 bases clipped from V and 3 bases from J, the junction kept 2 bases outside the gene matches.

Concerning this clone itself: Possible read error: a much larger clone is one base away. The chain employs TRBV24-1 and TRBJ2-5, with D maybe TRBD2 (5 bases). Germline assignment: CDR1 KGHDR and CDR2 SFDVKD. The CDR3 is 12 amino acids. CDR3 DNA: TGTGCCTCCCCAGCGGAGATTTTGACCCGGTACTTC. It translates to CASPAEILTRYF.

J is TRBJ2-7 and V is TRBV28; 8 bases fit TRBD1. The CDR3 has 18 amino acids. V dropped 4 bases and J dropped 2; count of bases not matched to a gene: 16. Germline V CDR1 and CDR2: MDHEN, SYDVKM. The CDR3 nucleotides read TGTGCCAGCAGTTCATATGGACAGGGCCGGAGTGTCACCTACGAGCAGTACTTC. Amino acids: CASSSYGQGRSVTYEQYF.

By its share, this clone is medium-sized (0.01 to 0.1%). This sequence joins TRBV28 and TRBJ1-6; D remains unclear. This CDR3 contains 15 residues. Germline assignment: CDR1 MDHEN and CDR2 SYDVKM. Trimming left V 8 bases short and J 5 bases short, with 16 bases between. DNA of the CDR3: TGTGCCAGCGGCCCCACCGGGATTAATAATTCACCCCTCCACTTT. This translates into CASGPTGINNSPLHF. Combining the CDR3 with reference TRBV28 and TRBJ1-6 gives the whole variable domain DVKVTQSSRYLVKRTGEKVFLECVQDMDHENMFWYRQDPGLGLRLIYFSYDVKMKEKGDIPEGYSVSREKKERFSLILESASTNQTSMYLCASGPTGINNSPLHFGNGTRLTVT.

The CDR3 coding sequence is TGCGCCAGCAGCTACGCCGGGACAGGGACGGGGGAGCAGTACTTC. Protein product: CASSYAGTGTGEQYF. The gene calls are TRBV5-1 and TRBJ2-7; 9 nucleotides align to TRBD1. From germline, CDR1 is SGHRS and CDR2 YFSETQ. After removal of 3 bases from V and 7 bases from J, the junction contained 11 bases not matched to a gene. This CDR3 has 15 residues.

V gene TRBV30 combines with J gene TRBJ2-5; D is unclear. Trimming removed 4 bases at V and 7 bases at J, with 19 bases between. Germline CDR1 and CDR2: GTSNPN and SVGIG (reference sequence). The CDR3 contains 14 residues. The CDR3 bases are TGTGCCTGGAAGCCTCGATGCGGATTCAGGACCCAGTACTTC. Protein: CAWKPRCGFRTQYF.

DNA of the CDR3: TGCGCCAGCAGCTTGTCCTTTGAGGGAGGTGAAGCTTTCTTT. Amino acid sequence: CASSLSFEGGEAFF. The V gene is TRBV5-1, the J gene TRBJ1-1; D is unresolved. Trimming removed 1 base at V and 7 bases at J, with 14 bases between. Germline V gene lookup returns CDR1 SGHRS and CDR2 YFSETQ. CDR3 length: 14 residues.